This record covers a single T cell receptor (beta chain). The sample comes from a study of shared clonotypes between healthy human individuals. Naive CD8 cells, CD45RO-negative and positively selected for CCR7, excluded terminally differentiated effector memory CD45RA+ cells. Produced via immunoSEQ multiplex PCR; TCRdb's table is partial and in-frame only. The repertoire includes about 2.1 million clones, more than 85% of them detected once, and under 2% sits in the top ten. The sequenced sample was naive CD8+ T cells from PBMCs. The clonotype comes from a man aged 18 to 30 in good health. Some clones in this sample may be carry-over from other donors' samples.

CDR3 in amino acids: CASSTTGLDGETQYF. The CDR3 DNA reads TGTGCCAGTAGTACCACAGGACTGGATGGGGAGACCCAGTACTTC. V usage is TRBV19 and J usage is TRBJ2-5; D may correspond to TRBD1 or TRBD2 (5 bases each). V gave up 4 bases and J gave up 5 bases, with 17 bases separating them. The germline V gene encodes CDR1 LNHDA and CDR2 SQIVND (reference sequence). There are 15 residues in the CDR3.